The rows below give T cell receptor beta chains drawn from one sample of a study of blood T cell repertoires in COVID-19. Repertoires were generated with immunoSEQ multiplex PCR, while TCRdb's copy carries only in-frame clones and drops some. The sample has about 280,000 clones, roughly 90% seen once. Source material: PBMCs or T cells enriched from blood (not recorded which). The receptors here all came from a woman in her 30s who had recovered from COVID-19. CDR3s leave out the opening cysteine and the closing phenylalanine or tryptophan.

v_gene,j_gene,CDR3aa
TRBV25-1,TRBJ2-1,ASSEWGGTGAVEQF
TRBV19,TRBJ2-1,ASSRASGFNEQF
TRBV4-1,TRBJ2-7,ASSQVGRAAGEQY
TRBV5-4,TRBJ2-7,ASRWLGQGRHEQY
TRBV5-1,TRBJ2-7,ASSLPEGGSYEQY
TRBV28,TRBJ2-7,ASSPLDGDYEQY
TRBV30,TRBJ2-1,AWSREAYNEQF
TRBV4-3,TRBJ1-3,ASSQAPLSSGNTIY
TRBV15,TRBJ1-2,ATSRSPARTVGYGYT
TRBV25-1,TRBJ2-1,ASSDPIAGAYNEQF
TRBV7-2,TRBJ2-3,ASSLDYTDTQY
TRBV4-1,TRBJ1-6,ASSQGGFASPLH
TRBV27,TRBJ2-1,ASSVGTGFTEQF
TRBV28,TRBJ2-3,ASSPISLADTQY
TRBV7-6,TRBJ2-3,ASSPWLAGLLTDTQY
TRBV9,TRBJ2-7,ASSRGRSSYEQY
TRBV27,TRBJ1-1,ASSLSRSGGTEAF
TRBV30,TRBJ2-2,ARNYQGNAGVNTGELF
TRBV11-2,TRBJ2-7,ASSPSQGRYEQY
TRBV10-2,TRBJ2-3,ASSERKGAGGTDTQY
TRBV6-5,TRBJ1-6,ASSATGSDSPLH
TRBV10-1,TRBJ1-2,ASSEAPNYGYT